These T cell receptor beta chains were read from a single sample in a study of blood T cell repertoires in COVID-19. The method was immunoSEQ multiplex PCR; TCRdb's version includes in-frame clones alone and lacks a portion of them. The top ten clones hold roughly a tenth of a sample with about 100,000 clones, more than 75% of them seen once. Source material: peripheral blood. The receptors shown here come from a man aged 60 to 69 with active or convalescent COVID-19. The CDR3 runs from the conserved cysteine through the conserved F or W. The D gene is left open where the match is weak. The size field is filled for only some rows; it gives once, few, many or a size class.

>TRBJ1-1|few|TRBV6-6|TRBD1
CASTGTVNTEAFF
TGTGCCAGCACCGGGACAGTGAACACTGAAGCTTTCTTT
>TRBJ2-2|.|TRBV2|TRBD2
CASKIGTSDTGELFF
TGTGCCAGCAAAATCGGGACTAGCGACACCGGGGAGCTGTTTTTT
>TRBJ2-7|.|TRBV28|TRBD2
CASRYPGLAGTYEQYF
TGTGCCAGCAGATACCCGGGACTAGCGGGAACCTACGAGCAGTACTTC
>TRBJ1-2|once|TRBV6-5|TRBD1
CASSYSGTGVYGYTF
TGTGCCAGCAGTTACTCGGGGACAGGGGTCTATGGCTACACCTTC
>TRBJ2-7|few|TRBV5-5|TRBD2
CASRGEGTRVNEQYF
TGTGCCAGCAGGGGGGAAGGGACTAGAGTCAACGAGCAGTACTTC
>TRBJ2-6|once|TRBV24-1|TRBD1
CATSRTGTGANVLTF
TGTGCCACCAGTCGGACAGGGACTGGGGCCAACGTCCTGACTTTC
>TRBJ2-5|.|TRBV5-4|TRBD2
CASSSWTSGRPKETQYF
TGTGCCAGCAGCTCCTGGACTAGCGGGAGGCCCAAAGAGACCCAGTACTTC
>TRBJ1-2|.|TRBV5-6|TRBD1
CASSFRDRDYGYTF
TGTGCCAGCAGCTTCCGGGACAGGGACTATGGCTACACCTTC
>TRBJ2-2|.|TRBV5-1|.
CASSSQTGNTGELFF
TGCGCCAGCAGCTCTCAGACTGGTAACACCGGGGAGCTGTTTTTT
>TRBJ1-5|.|TRBV2|.
CASRMGPGGQPQHF
TGTGCCAGCAGGATGGGACCGGGGGGTCAGCCCCAGCATTTT
>TRBJ2-1|.|TRBV4-1|TRBD2
CASSQASSGAYNEQFF
TGCGCCAGCAGCCAAGCATCTAGCGGAGCTTACAATGAGCAGTTCTTC
>TRBJ2-5|.|TRBV25-1|.
CASSESLAETQYF
TGTGCCAGCAGTGAATCCCTCGCGGAGACCCAGTACTTC
>TRBJ1-1|.|TRBV7-9|.
CASSSGSFLTEAFF
TGTGCCAGCAGCTCTGGCTCCTTCCTCACTGAAGCTTTCTTT
>TRBJ1-3|.|TRBV28|.
CASSPWEGLSGNTIYF
TGTGCCAGCAGTCCCTGGGAGGGGCTCTCTGGAAACACCATATATTTT
>TRBJ2-7|.|TRBV9|TRBD2
CASSVAGGGYEQYF
TGTGCCAGCAGCGTAGCTGGGGGGGGCTACGAGCAGTACTTC
>TRBJ2-3|.|TRBV24-1|.
CATRTDGGTQYF
TGTGCCACTCGGACAGACGGAGGTACGCAGTATTTT
>TRBJ2-5|.|TRBV6-2/TRBV6-3|TRBD2
CASSQTSGFQAQYF
TGTGCCAGCAGTCAGACTAGCGGTTTTCAGGCCCAGTACTTC
>TRBJ1-5|.|TRBV19|.
CASSMLGGNQPQHF
TGTGCCAGTAGTATGTTAGGGGGAAATCAGCCCCAGCATTTT
>TRBJ2-5|.|TRBV27|.
CASSLSGTGKETQYF
TGTGCCAGCAGTTTAAGCGGGACAGGTAAAGAGACCCAGTACTTC
>TRBJ2-7|few|TRBV28|TRBD2
CASSLPGTTFGYEQYF
TGTGCCAGCAGTTTACCCGGGACTACTTTTGGGTACGAGCAGTACTTC
>TRBJ2-7|once|TRBV5-4|TRBD2
CASSFGLTSGGRYEQYF
TGTGCCAGCAGCTTCGGTCTAACTAGCGGGGGACGCTACGAGCAGTACTTC
>TRBJ2-1|.|TRBV27|.
CASSLRGTGPSSYNEQFF
TGTGCCAGCAGTTTAAGAGGTACAGGCCCGAGCTCCTACAATGAGCAGTTCTTC
>TRBJ2-5|.|TRBV7-9|.
CASSSGEETQYF
TGTGCCAGCAGCTCTGGGGAGGAGACCCAGTACTTC
>TRBJ1-1|.|TRBV5-4|.
CASSSQGQEAFF
TGTGCCAGCAGCTCACAGGGCCAGGAGGCTTTCTTT
>TRBJ2-2|.|TRBV11-2|TRBD2
CASSFSAGGGELFF
TGTGCCAGCAGCTTTTCCGCGGGGGGAGGGGAGCTGTTTTTT
>TRBJ2-3|.|TRBV7-2|TRBD2
CASSTGLAGPTDTQYF
TGTGCCAGCAGCACCGGACTAGCGGGACCCACAGATACGCAGTATTTT
>TRBJ2-5|.|TRBV30|.
CAWSLEYQETQYF
TGTGCCTGGAGTCTAGAGTACCAAGAGACCCAGTACTTC
>TRBJ2-3|.|TRBV7-8|.
CASSLPPPADTQYF
TGTGCCAGCAGCCTTCCCCCCCCCGCAGATACGCAGTATTTT
>TRBJ2-2|.|TRBV29-1|TRBD1
CSGVGGASADTGELFF
TGCAGCGGTGTAGGGGGCGCTTCTGCGGACACCGGGGAGCTGTTTTTT
>TRBJ1-2|.|TRBV7-2|TRBD1
CASSRTGQGARFYGYTF
TGTGCCAGCAGCCGTACTGGACAGGGGGCGCGTTTCTATGGCTACACCTTC
>TRBJ2-1|.|TRBV27|TRBD1
CASSLGTGFREQFF
TGTGCCAGCAGTTTGGGGACAGGGTTTAGGGAGCAGTTCTTC
>TRBJ2-1|once|TRBV7-8|TRBD2
CASSSPTSGGGSEQFF
TGTGCCAGCAGCTCGCCGACTAGCGGGGGGGGTAGCGAGCAGTTCTTC
>TRBJ1-5|few|TRBV19|.
CASSMMGRWVNQPQHF
TGTGCCAGTAGTATGATGGGGAGATGGGTAAATCAGCCCCAGCATTTT
>TRBJ2-1|once|TRBV2|TRBD2
CASIRDRTRSIYEQFF
TGTGCCAGCATACGGGACCGGACTAGGAGTATCTATGAGCAGTTCTTC
>TRBJ1-3|.|TRBV10-2|.
CASSESGFSGNTIYF
TGCGCCAGCAGTGAGTCCGGGTTCTCTGGAAACACCATATATTTT
>TRBJ1-2|.|TRBV6-5|.
CASMTRQANYGYTF
TGTGCCAGCATGACCAGACAGGCTAACTATGGCTACACCTTC
>TRBJ1-4|.|TRBV7-9|TRBD1
CASSTDRGGNEKLFF
TGTGCCAGCAGCACTGACAGGGGGGGAAATGAAAAACTGTTTTTT